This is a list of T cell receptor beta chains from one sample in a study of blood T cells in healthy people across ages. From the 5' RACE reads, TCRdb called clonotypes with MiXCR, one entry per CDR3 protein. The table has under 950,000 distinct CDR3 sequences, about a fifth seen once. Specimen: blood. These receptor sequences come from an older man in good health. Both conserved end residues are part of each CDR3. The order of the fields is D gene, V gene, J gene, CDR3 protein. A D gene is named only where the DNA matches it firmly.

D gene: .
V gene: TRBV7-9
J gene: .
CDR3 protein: CASSGLAGATYEQYF

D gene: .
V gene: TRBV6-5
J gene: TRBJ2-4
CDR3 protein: CASSYSGRAHIQYF

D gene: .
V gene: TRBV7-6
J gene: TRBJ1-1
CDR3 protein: CASSPDGGRTEAFF

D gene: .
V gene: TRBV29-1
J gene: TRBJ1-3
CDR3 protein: CSVVGVNTIYF

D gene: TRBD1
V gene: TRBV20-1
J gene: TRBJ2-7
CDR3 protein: CSARPRTGNPYEQYF

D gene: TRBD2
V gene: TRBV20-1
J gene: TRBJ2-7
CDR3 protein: CSANPLAGGYYEQYF

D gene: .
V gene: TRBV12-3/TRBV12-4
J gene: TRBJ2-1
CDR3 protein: CASSDQGLPDSEQFF

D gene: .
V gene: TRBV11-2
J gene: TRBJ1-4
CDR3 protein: CASSLVFGEKLFF

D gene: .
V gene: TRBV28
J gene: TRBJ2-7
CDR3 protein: CASSLIGGGSSYEQYF

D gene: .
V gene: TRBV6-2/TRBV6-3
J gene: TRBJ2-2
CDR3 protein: CASSYVVGNTGELFF

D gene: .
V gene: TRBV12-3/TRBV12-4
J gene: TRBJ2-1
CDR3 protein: CASSFPAGLGNEQFF

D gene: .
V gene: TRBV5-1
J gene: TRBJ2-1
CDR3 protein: CASSLVAPSYNGQFF

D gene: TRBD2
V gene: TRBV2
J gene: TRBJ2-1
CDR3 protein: CASRLAGANNEQFF

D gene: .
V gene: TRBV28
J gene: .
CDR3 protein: CASTISRQGGEQYF

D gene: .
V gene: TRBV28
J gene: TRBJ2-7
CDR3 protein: CASWKQGATYEQYF

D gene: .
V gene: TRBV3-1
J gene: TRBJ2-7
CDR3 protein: CASSQGRGVIVEQYF

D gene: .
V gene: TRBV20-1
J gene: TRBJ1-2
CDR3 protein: CSATPRLSRYGYTF

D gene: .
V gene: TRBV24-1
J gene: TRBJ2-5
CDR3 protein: CATSDFRGGETQYF

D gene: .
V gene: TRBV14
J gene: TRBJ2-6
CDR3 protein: CASSHSSGANVLTF

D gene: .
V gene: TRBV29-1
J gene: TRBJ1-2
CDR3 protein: CSGGNSPNYGYTF

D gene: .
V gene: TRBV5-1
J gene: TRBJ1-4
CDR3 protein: CASSLRDAGEKLFF

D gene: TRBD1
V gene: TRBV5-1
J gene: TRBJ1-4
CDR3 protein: CASSQRTDRGTEKLFF

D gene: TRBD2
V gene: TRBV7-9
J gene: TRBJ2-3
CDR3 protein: CASSHALLAGEADTQYF

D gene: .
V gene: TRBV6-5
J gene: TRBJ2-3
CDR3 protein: CASSPPPGLLGDTQYF

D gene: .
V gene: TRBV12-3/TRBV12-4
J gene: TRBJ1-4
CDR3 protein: CASSDRRRSEKLFF

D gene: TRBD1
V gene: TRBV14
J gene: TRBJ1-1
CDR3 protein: CASSQDWAGGEAFF

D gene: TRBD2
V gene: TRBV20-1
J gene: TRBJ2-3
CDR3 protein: CSARRLAGHAGTQYF

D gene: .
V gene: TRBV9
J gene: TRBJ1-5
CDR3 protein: CASSVAGGSQPQHF

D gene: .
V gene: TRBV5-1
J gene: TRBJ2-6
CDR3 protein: CASSLIRTPYSGANVLTF